These 21 T cell receptor beta chains share one sample of origin, sequenced in a study of cytomegalovirus exposure and HLA in healthy donors. The PCR made use of 60 Vbeta and 13 Jbeta primers. Using immunoSEQ multiplex PCR, the repertoire was profiled, and TCRdb retains in-frame clones only, with some absent. The profile shows about 140,000 clones, about 80% of them singletons. What was sequenced was PBMCs. These TCRs come from a man aged 35 to 55 in good health and CMV-seronegative.

This clone showed up just a few times. This sequence joins TRBV9 and TRBJ2-1, with D maybe TRBD2 (6 bases). The V gene lost 0 bases and the J gene lost 2 bases, with 12 bases spanning the gap. The V gene's germline CDR1 is SGDLS and CDR2 YYNGEE. CDR3 length: 16 amino acids. This CDR3 is CASSVALGGTYNEQFF. As DNA, the CDR3 is TGTGCCAGCAGCGTAGCCCTGGGGGGAACCTACAATGAGCAGTTCTTC. The full variable domain, with the rest looked up from reference TRBV9 and TRBJ2-1, is DSGVTQTPKHLITATGQRVTLRCSPRSGDLSVYWYQQSLDQGLQFLIQYYNGEERAKGNILERFSAQQFPDLHSELNLSSLELGDSALYFCASSVALGGTYNEQFFGPGTRLTVL.

CDR3 region: CASSQGTSGGAGEQYF. CDR3 sequence (DNA): TGTGCCAGCAGTCAAGGGACTAGCGGGGGGGCGGGCGAGCAGTACTTC. This chain links TRBV27 with TRBJ2-5; 16 nucleotides align to TRBD2. The J call could be wrong; TRBJ2-7 is a better fit for the DNA end. The germline V gene has CDR1 MNHEY and CDR2 SMNVEV (reference sequence). CDR3 size: 16 residues.

CDR3 sequence (DNA): TGTGCCAGCAGCCACATCCAGGACAGGGCGCAGGGCTACACCTTC. This sequence encodes CASSHIQDRAQGYTF. The V and J genes are TRBV6-5 and TRBJ1-2; 8 positions match TRBD1. Germline V CDR1 and CDR2: MNHEY, SVGAGI. Trimming at V came to 6 bases and at J to 8 bases, leaving 14 bases not matched to a gene. The CDR3 is 15 residues long.

The chain employs TRBV5-4 and TRBJ2-1; D gene uncertain. The V end was cut by 4 bases, the J end by 14 bases, with 13 bases between. This CDR3 has 11 residues. Per germline, CDR1 SGHNT and CDR2 YYREEE (reference sequence). The CDR3 spells CASSQSRQEFF. The CDR3 DNA reads TGTGCCAGCAGCCAATCACGGCAGGAGTTCTTC. Full variable domain (outside the CDR3, taken from reference TRBV5-4 and TRBJ2-1): ETGVTQSPTHLIKTRGQQVTLRCSSQSGHNTVSWYQQALGQGPQFIFQYYREEENGRGNFPPRFSGLQFPNYSSELNVNALELDDSALYLCASSQSRQEFFGPGTRLTVL.

The gene calls are TRBV5-1 and TRBJ2-5; 8 bases agree with TRBD2. Germline loops: CDR1 SGHRS, CDR2 YFSETQ. The CDR3 length is 16 residues. The junction had 6 bases not matched to a gene; V was cut back by 1 base and J by 1 base. The CDR3 coding sequence is TGCGCCAGCAGCTTGAATCCTAGCGGGTCCCAAGAGACCCAGTACTTC. Residues: CASSLNPSGSQETQYF.

The rearrangement uses TRBV30 and TRBJ1-5; TRBD1 aligns across 10 bases. CDR1 and CDR2 from the germline V gene are GTSNPN and SVGIG (reference sequence). Trimming cost V 5 bases and J 2 bases; bases outside gene matches: 15. The CDR3 contains 18 residues. The CDR3 sequence is CAWQPGQGKRFGNQPQHF. CDR3 bases: TGTGCCTGGCAACCGGGACAGGGGAAACGGTTTGGCAATCAGCCCCAGCATTTT.

The chain carries TRBV7-8 and TRBJ2-1, with a tentative D call TRBD1 (6 bases). Looked up from germline, CDR1 is SGHVS and CDR2 is FQNEAQ. V was cut by 0 bases and J by 2 bases, with 14 bases left in between. CDR3 length equals 17 residues. Here the CDR3 reads CASSLAYRESTYNEQFF. The CDR3 DNA is TGTGCCAGCAGCTTAGCCTACAGGGAGAGTACCTACAATGAGCAGTTCTTC.

The chain employs TRBV2 and TRBJ2-4; TRBD1 is a possible D gene (6 bases). CDR3 size: 15 residues. V lost 6 bases and J 0 bases, leaving 12 bases between the germline ends. Germline lookup yields CDR1 SNHLY and CDR2 FYNNEI. The CDR3 loop reads CASSRGHGAKNIQYF. CDR3 DNA: TGTGCCAGCAGCAGGGGACATGGAGCCAAAAACATTCAGTACTTC.

This chain connects TRBV18 to TRBJ2-7, with D possibly being TRBD1 (5 bases). V shed 2 bases and J shed 2 bases, with 7 bases lying between them. The germline V gene has CDR1 KGHSH and CDR2 LQKENI. The CDR3 contains 13 residues. The CDR3 DNA sequence: TGTGCCAGCTCACCAAACAGGCCCTACGAGCAGTACTTC. It is translated as CASSPNRPYEQYF.

This chain joins TRBV6-1 and TRBJ2-1; 7 bases fit TRBD2. Trimming removed 6 bases from V and 3 bases from J; junction bases left unmatched: 8. The length of the CDR3 is 15 residues. The V gene's germline CDR1 is MNHNS and CDR2 SASEGT. CDR3 coding DNA: TGTGCCAGCAGCGTCGGACTAGAGGGCTACAATGAGCAGTTCTTC. It yields the protein CASSVGLEGYNEQFF.

The rearrangement joins TRBV19 to TRBJ2-3; the match to TRBD1 covers 12 bases. V gave up 9 bases and J gave up 6 bases; unmatched junction bases: 10. Germline V lookup: CDR1 LNHDA, CDR2 SQIVND (reference sequence). The CDR3 is 15 amino acids. The CDR3 loop reads CASSIPGQGADTQYF. Written as DNA, the CDR3 is TGTGCCAGCTCTATACCGGGACAGGGGGCGGATACGCAGTATTTT.

This chain connects TRBV6-5 to TRBJ2-5, with 11 positions matching TRBD2. Matching the DNA end better, TRBJ2-7 makes the J call doubtful. The CDR3 loop spans 14 amino acids. In germline, CDR1 is MNHEY, CDR2 SVGAGI. CDR3 DNA sequence: TGTGCCAGCAGGAGGGGACTAGCGGCCTACGAGCAGTACTTC. Its translation is CASRRGLAAYEQYF.

The rearrangement uses TRBV10-3 and TRBJ1-6; 10 bases match TRBD1. CDR1 is ENHRY, CDR2 SYGVKD, per germline. V was clipped by 6 bases and J by 7 bases; unmatched bases: 12. This CDR3 has 17 amino acids. CDR3 DNA sequence: TGTGCCATCAGGCCTGCCGGGACAGGGGTGGGGAATTCACCCCTCCACTTT. Translating it yields CAIRPAGTGVGNSPLHF.

The chain carries TRBV19 and TRBJ2-7, with D perhaps matching TRBD2 (6 bases). This CDR3 has 16 residues. Germline-derived CDR1 and CDR2 are LNHDA and SQIVND (reference sequence). V lost 6 bases and J lost 2, with 20 bases in between. The CDR3: CASSPAGAGYAYEQYF. CDR3 coding DNA: TGTGCCAGTAGCCCCGCCGGGGCGGGGTATGCCTACGAGCAGTACTTC.

The chain's CDR3 is CASSLAEGRSTGELFF. CDR3 coding DNA: TGTGCCAGCAGCTTGGCGGAAGGGAGAAGCACCGGGGAGCTGTTTTTT. The chain combines TRBV11-2 with TRBJ2-2; D possibly corresponds to TRBD2 (5 bases). V gave up 3 bases and J gave up 4 bases, with 15 bases separating them. CDR1 is SGHAT, CDR2 FQNNGV, per germline. This CDR3 has 16 amino acids. The whole variable domain, filled in from reference TRBV11-2 and TRBJ2-2, reads EAGVAQSPRYKIIEKRQSVAFWCNPISGHATLYWYQQILGQGPKLLIQFQNNGVVDDSQLPKDRFSAERLKGVDSTLKIQPAKLEDSAVYLCASSLAEGRSTGELFFGEGSRLTVL.

The V gene is TRBV28, the J gene TRBJ2-2; 10 nucleotides agree with TRBD1. Germline CDR1 MDHEN, CDR2 SYDVKM. V shed 3 bases and J 4 bases; nucleotides not matched to a gene: 5. The CDR3 covers 16 residues. The CDR3 loop is CASSLLDRGPTGELFF. Written as DNA, the CDR3 is TGTGCCAGCAGTTTGCTAGACAGGGGGCCCACCGGGGAGCTGTTTTTT.

This clone has a handful of counts. The chain employs TRBV27 and TRBJ2-1; D not resolved. The germline gives CDR1 MNHEY, CDR2 SMNVEV (reference sequence). There are 15 residues in the CDR3. V shed 3 bases and J shed 0 bases, with 9 bases lying between them. CDR3 nucleotides: TGTGCCAGCAGTTTGGGCGCCAGCTCCTACAATGAGCAGTTCTTC. Its translation is CASSLGASSYNEQFF.

The chain carries TRBV6-1 and TRBJ1-5; D ambiguous. Trimming took 3 bases from V and 0 from J, leaving 9 bases between them. The CDR3 runs to 15 residues. The germline gives CDR1 MNHNS, CDR2 SASEGT. Here the CDR3 DNA reads TGTGCCAGCAGTGAGACACAGTATAGCAATCAGCCCCAGCATTTT. Translated, it gives CASSETQYSNQPQHF.

This clone turned up a few times. The chain joins TRBV27 to TRBJ1-5, with D uncertain. Per germline, CDR1 MNHEY and CDR2 SMNVEV (reference sequence). Trimming took 0 bases from V and 0 from J, leaving 3 bases between them. The CDR3 runs to 14 residues. The CDR3 bases are TGTGCCAGCAGTTTATCACTTAGCAATCAGCCCCAGCATTTT. Translating gives CASSLSLSNQPQHF.

Remarks on this clone: Compared with germline, one end of the junction differs, possibly owing to a read error. V usage is TRBV5-1 and J usage is TRBJ2-6, with D possibly matching TRBD1 (5 bases). Germline values: CDR1 SGHRS, CDR2 YFSETQ. The CDR3 runs to 16 residues. The CDR3 nucleotides are TGCGCCAGCAGCTATCTCGGTCTCTCTGGGGCCAACGGCCTGACTTTC. Amino acid sequence: CASSYLGLSGANGLTF.

V and J are TRBV5-4 and TRBJ2-2, with D possibly being TRBD1 (6 bases). CDR1 is SGHNT and CDR2 is YYREEE in the germline V gene (reference sequence). Trimming stripped 0 bases from V and 2 bases from J, with 11 bases between. This CDR3 has 16 residues. Written as DNA, the CDR3 is TGTGCCAGCAGCTTGGAGGGGGTCCTTAACACCGGGGAGCTGTTTTTT. Translating gives CASSLEGVLNTGELFF.